The 8 T cell receptor beta chains below were found in one sample sequenced in a study of shared clonotypes between healthy human individuals. Only in-frame clones appear in the TCRdb table, and some are missing; sequencing was by immunoSEQ multiplex PCR. The table shows approximately 940,000 clones, with 76% occurring only once. Source material: memory CD4+ T cells sorted from blood. Subset meaning: CD45RA-negative fraction. These receptors were taken from a man between 18 and 29 years old in good health.

CDR3 residues: CASSLDRATNYGYTF. CDR3 nucleotide sequence: TGCGCCAGCAGCTTGGACAGGGCCACTAACTATGGCTACACCTTC. The chain couples TRBV5-1 to TRBJ1-2, with D perhaps matching TRBD1 (6 bases). Germline assignment: CDR1 SGHRS and CDR2 YFSETQ. V lost 0 bases and J 0 bases, leaving 9 bases between the germline ends. The CDR3 contains 15 residues.

This sequence joins TRBV7-9 and TRBJ2-3; 10 bases line up with TRBD2. CDR1 is SEHNR and CDR2 is FQNEAQ in the germline V gene (reference sequence). The CDR3 is 16 amino acids. J lost 1 base, V lost 1 base, and 2 bases had no gene match. The CDR3 region has the DNA TGTGCCAGCAGCTTAGTGAGCGGGGGGGGCACAGATACGCAGTATTTT. It encodes CASSLVSGGGTDTQYF. The whole variable domain, remainder taken from reference TRBV7-9 and TRBJ2-3, is DTGVSQNPRHKITKRGQNVTFRCDPISEHNRLYWYRQTLGQGPEFLTYFQNEAQLEKSRLLSDRFSAERPKGSFSTLEIQRTEQGDSAMYLCASSLVSGGGTDTQYFGPGTRLTVL.

The chain joins TRBV9 to TRBJ2-7, with D possibly matching TRBD2 (6 bases). The germline V and J ends were trimmed by 4 bases and 1 base, with 12 bases remaining between them. The CDR3 is 14 amino acids. CDR1 SGDLS and CDR2 YYNGEE come from the germline V gene. CDR3 sequence reads: CASSPRGTSYEQYF. For the CDR3, the DNA is TGTGCCAGCAGCCCCCGGGGGACGTCCTACGAGCAGTACTTC.

The chain joins TRBV14 to TRBJ2-7; 7 bases agree with TRBD2. This CDR3 region has 15 residues. CDR1 SGHDN and CDR2 FVKESK come from the germline V gene. The J segment lost 2 bases and the V segment lost 2 bases, leaving 6 bases of the junction unmatched. The chain's CDR3 is CASSQPGTIPYEQYF. As DNA, the CDR3 is TGTGCCAGCAGCCAACCCGGGACTATACCCTACGAGCAGTACTTC.

This chain connects TRBV21-1 to TRBJ1-2; TRBD1, the table's D call, lacks a check against the DNA. TRBV21-1 is termed a pseudogene. The CDR3 has 16 amino acids. This chain's CDR3 is CASSSRDRGRVSYYTF. DNA of the CDR3: TGTGCCAGCAGCAGCCGAGACAGGGGGCGCGTCAGCTACTACACCTTC.

This sequence joins TRBV7-3 and TRBJ2-3; perhaps D is TRBD1 or TRBD2 (5 bases each). The CDR3 spans 15 residues. Germline CDR1 reads SGHTA; CDR2 reads FQGTGA. Trimming pared 5 bases from V and 1 base from J, leaving 13 bases between. As DNA, the CDR3 is TGTGCCAGCAGCGTTCGGGACGGAGGCACAGATACGCAGTATTTT. Its translation: CASSVRDGGTDTQYF.

This clone was seen at least ten times. The chain links TRBV18 to TRBJ2-1, with 8 bases lining up with TRBD1. The ends lost 6 bases at V and 8 bases at J; junction bases unmatched: 15. The CDR3 extends over 16 amino acids. Germline V gives CDR1 KGHSH, CDR2 LQKENI. CDR3 protein: CASSRLLDRETDEQFF. CDR3 in DNA: TGTGCCAGCTCGCGCCTCTTGGACAGGGAGACAGATGAGCAGTTCTTC.

The gene calls are TRBV15 and TRBJ2-5; TRBD1 matches 8 bases. Trimming cost V 8 bases and J 6 bases; bases outside gene matches: 14. CDR1 and CDR2 (germline): LNHNV, YYDKDF (reference sequence). The CDR3 totals 15 residues. CDR3 region: CATQQEGTGVKTQYF. As DNA, the CDR3 is TGTGCCACCCAACAGGAAGGGACAGGTGTAAAGACCCAGTACTTC.